This T cell receptor (beta chain) was observed in a study of graft-versus-host responses after intestinal transplantation. TCRdb's copy holds only in-frame clones and misses some; the assay was immunoSEQ multiplex PCR. The sample lists around 90,000 clones, roughly 92% occurring once. This CDR3 has 16 amino acids. V lost 1 base and J lost 2, with 11 bases in between. Per germline, CDR1 LGHNT and CDR2 FRNRAP. As regards this clone: Its specificity is not known.

Sequences were derived from unstimulated CD4+ T cells sorted from spleen or lymph node cells, sampled before intestinal transplant. This sequence originates from a human donor who received an intestinal transplant. V and J are TRBV12-5 and TRBJ1-4, with D possibly being TRBD1 (6 bases). CDR3 sequence reads: CASGLALGGTNEKLFF. The CDR3 DNA reads as TGTGCTAGTGGTTTGGCGTTAGGGGGTACTAATGAAAAACTGTTTTTT.